The 12 T cell receptor beta chains reported below all come from one sample, sequenced in a study of T cells after posttransplantation cyclophosphamide. Assay: immunoSEQ multiplex PCR; the TCRdb copy retains only in-frame clones and omits some. Of some 25,000 clones detected, 86% appear once; the ten largest clones hold 6.3%. Sequencing was performed on PBMCs. These receptors all come from a woman aged 55 to 70 with a blood cancer, CMV-positive, and with a related stem cell donor.

This chain uses TRBV6-5 with TRBJ1-1; a possible D gene is TRBD1 (5 bases). The V and J ends lost 6 bases and 1 base respectively, with 15 bases between them. Germline V CDR1 and CDR2: MNHEY, SVGAGI. The CDR3 runs 15 residues. The CDR3 nucleotides read TGTGCCAGCAGGGGGACTGGGCAGGGGAACACTGAAGCTTTCTTT. Encoded protein: CASRGTGQGNTEAFF.

The V gene is TRBV5-1, the J gene TRBJ2-5; possibly TRBD2 for D (5 bases). Trimming took 4 bases from V and 2 from J, leaving 18 bases between them. Germline loops: CDR1 SGHRS, CDR2 YFSETQ. The CDR3 length is 16 residues. The CDR3 DNA sequence: TGCGCCAGCAGCCCAATACTGACGAGAGGGCAAGAGACCCAGTACTTC. It yields the protein CASSPILTRGQETQYF.

The chain combines TRBV10-3 with TRBJ1-1; 8 nucleotides match TRBD1. Germline values: CDR1 ENHRY, CDR2 SYGVKD. This CDR3 region has 13 residues. Trimming at V came to 9 bases and at J to 0 bases, leaving 3 bases not matched to a gene. Written as DNA, the CDR3 is TGTGCCATAGGCAGGGGGCTGAACACTGAAGCTTTCTTT. As protein: CAIGRGLNTEAFF.

The rearrangement links TRBV27 to TRBJ2-7, with TRBD2 matching over 9 bases. Germline trimming cut 6 bases from V and 0 bases from J; bases unmatched to any gene: 3. CDR3 size: 14 residues. Germline-derived CDR1 and CDR2 are MNHEY and SMNVEV (reference sequence). CDR3 sequence reads: CASRFSGSSYEQYF. The CDR3 DNA sequence: TGTGCCAGCAGGTTTAGCGGGAGCTCCTACGAGCAGTACTTC.

This chain uses TRBV7-9 with TRBJ2-3; 14 positions match TRBD2. CDR3 length: 17 residues. V shed 4 bases and J 2 bases; nucleotides not matched to a gene: 5. Per the germline V gene, CDR1 is SEHNR and CDR2 is FQNEAQ (reference sequence). CDR3 sequence: CASSSWTSGRSTDTQYF. CDR3 nucleotide sequence: TGTGCCAGCAGCTCCTGGACTAGCGGGAGGTCCACAGATACGCAGTATTTT.

The chain recombines TRBV5-1 with TRBJ2-3; D gene unclear. V was clipped by 1 base and J by 3 bases, with 9 bases between them. The CDR3 is 14 amino acids. Germline assignment: CDR1 SGHRS and CDR2 YFSETQ. Written as DNA, the CDR3 is TGCGCCAGCAGCTTGAGTGGTAGAACAGATACGCAGTATTTT. This encodes CASSLSGRTDTQYF.

This clone appeared once. The CDR3 DNA follows: TGTGCCAGCAGCGGACTCGCGGGGAGAAAGTACGAGCAGTACTTC. This codes for CASSGLAGRKYEQYF. The chain carries TRBV11-2 and TRBJ2-7; D is possibly TRBD2 (6 bases). Trimming pared 5 bases from V and 4 bases from J, leaving 18 bases between. This CDR3 comprises 15 residues. Germline V gene sequence: CDR1 SGHAT, CDR2 FQNNGV.

This rearrangement joins TRBV4-2 to TRBJ2-3; D may be TRBD1 (5 bases). Trimming removed 0 bases from V and 0 bases from J, with 10 bases in between. CDR3 length: 16 residues. Germline loops: CDR1 LGHNA, CDR2 YNFKEQ. CDR3 coding DNA: TGTGCCAGCAGCCAAGATCCCCAGGGTAGCACAGATACGCAGTATTTT. Amino acid sequence: CASSQDPQGSTDTQYF.

The chain has TRBV5-3 and TRBJ2-7; tentative D call: TRBD2 (5 bases). TRBV5-3 is sorted into the ORF group, with uncertain function. V was clipped by 2 bases and J by 3 bases, with 15 bases between them. CDR3 length: 15 residues. CDR3 amino acids: CARSLKRPNVYEQYF. CDR3 DNA: TGTGCCAGAAGCTTAAAGCGGCCGAATGTCTACGAGCAGTACTTC.

This chain connects TRBV20-1 to TRBJ1-2, with a weak D call TRBD1 (5 bases). The CDR3 is 11 residues long. The ends were cut back, 7 bases at V and 8 bases at J, with 14 bases in the middle. The germline V gene has CDR1 DFQATT and CDR2 SNEGSKA (reference sequence). CDR3 coding DNA: TGCAGTGGGGACTCCTATCTAGGCTACACCTTC. It yields the protein CSGDSYLGYTF.

The chain joins TRBV5-1 to TRBJ2-2; 10 bases align to TRBD2. Germline V lookup: CDR1 SGHRS, CDR2 YFSETQ. The ends lost 3 bases at V and 3 bases at J; junction bases unmatched: 2. CDR3 size: 15 residues. The CDR3 sequence: CASSSGTSDTGELFF. The CDR3 DNA reads as TGCGCCAGCAGCTCCGGGACTAGCGACACCGGGGAGCTGTTTTTT.

CDR3 sequence (DNA): TGTGCCAGCAGCTCCTCCGGGACTAGCGGGTTCTACGAGCAGTACTTC. Amino acids: CASSSSGTSGFYEQYF. The chain joins TRBV9 to TRBJ2-5; TRBD2 aligns across 12 bases. The end of the DNA fits TRBJ2-7 better, so the J call may be wrong. The CDR3 is 16 residues long. Germline lookup yields CDR1 SGDLS and CDR2 YYNGEE.